Sequencing of this T cell receptor beta chain was carried out in a study of T cell responses to AZD1222 COVID-19 vaccine. Clones were sequenced by immunoSEQ multiplex PCR, and TCRdb holds only the in-frame ones, with some missing. The sample carries about 78,000 clones, 65% to 85% recorded once. The CDR3 runs to 15 residues. Sequences were derived from peripheral blood, sampled on day 0 of AZD1222 vaccination. The origin of this receptor is an adult in good health. This rearrangement joins TRBV21-1 to TRBJ2-7. TRBV21-1 is assigned pseudogene status. The CDR3 here is CASSKDRYGFYEQYF. The CDR3, as DNA: TGTGCCAGCAGCAAAGATCGATACGGATTCTACGAGCAGTACTTC.